Following are 9 T cell receptor beta chains from one sample sequenced in a study of neurological immune-mediated disorders. TCRdb re-called the 5' RACE reads with MiXCR, one entry per CDR3 protein. The repertoire holds under 75,000 distinct CDR3 sequences, about 5.2% seen once, with approximately 5.1% in the top ten. The sample consisted of PBMCs. Source of these receptors: a human donor with multiple sclerosis. The donor label of this sample is uncertain.

This clonotype was counted ten times or more. J is TRBJ2-1 and V is TRBV4-2; tentatively, D is TRBD1 (5 bases). Trimming shortened V by 0 bases and J by 1 base, and 13 bases separated the two germline ends. This CDR3 is 17 amino acids long. Per germline, CDR1 LGHNA and CDR2 YNFKEQ. CDR3 DNA sequence: TGTGCCAGCAGCCAAGATGGAAGGGCAGGGTCCTACAATGAGCAGTTCTTC. This encodes CASSQDGRAGSYNEQFF.

Many counts were recorded for this clonotype. This chain uses TRBV19 with TRBJ1-6, with D perhaps TRBD1 (5 bases). Germline CDR1 reads LNHDA; CDR2 reads SQIVND (reference sequence). The V end lost 6 bases, the J end lost 2 bases, and 8 bases lay between the germline ends. The CDR3 is made up of 14 amino acids. The CDR3 spells CASRRGPYNSPLHF. The CDR3 coding sequence is TGTGCCAGTAGGAGGGGACCCTATAATTCACCCCTCCACTTT.

This clonotype has a count of ten or more. This chain joins TRBV20-1 and TRBJ1-3; no clear D. The germline CDR1 and CDR2 sequences are DFQATT and SNEGSKA (reference sequence). V was cut by 0 bases and J by 3 bases, with 18 bases left in between. This CDR3 region has 17 residues. As DNA, the CDR3 is TGCAGTGCTAGAGATAAGCTCCCAGGAATCGATGGAAACACCATATATTTT. It encodes CSARDKLPGIDGNTIYF.

This clonotype was recorded many times. V gene TRBV3-1 combines with J gene TRBJ1-5, with D hard to call. This CDR3 is 14 amino acids long. Trimming took off 4 bases at V and 1 base at J, with 8 bases between the two ends. Germline V gene data show CDR1 as LGHDT and CDR2 as YNNKEL (reference sequence). CDR3 in DNA: TGTGCCAGCAGCCCCGTCGGGAGCAATCAGCCCCAGCATTTT. It encodes CASSPVGSNQPQHF.

Ten or more counts support this clonotype. The J gene is TRBJ1-3, the V gene TRBV20-1; D call uncertain. The length of the CDR3 is 14 residues. CDR1 DFQATT and CDR2 SNEGSKA come from the germline V gene (reference sequence). Trimming removed 2 bases at V and 0 bases at J, with 8 bases between. CDR3 nucleotides: TGCAGTGCTAGATCCCCCTCCTCTGGAAACACCATATATTTT. This codes for CSARSPSSGNTIYF.

The V gene is TRBV6-1, the J gene TRBJ2-7; D is undetermined. Trimming took 2 bases from V and 10 from J, leaving 15 bases between them. This CDR3 contains 13 residues. The V gene's germline CDR1 is MNHNS and CDR2 SASEGT. The CDR3, as DNA: TGTGCCAGCAGTGAAAGGACCCCTTACGTCCAGTACTTC. It encodes CASSERTPYVQYF.

This clonotype was observed at least ten times. V is TRBV20-1 and J is TRBJ2-2; maybe TRBD2 (6 bases). V was trimmed by 3 bases and J by 3 bases, leaving 8 bases between them. There are 13 residues in the CDR3. Germline V lookup: CDR1 DFQATT, CDR2 SNEGSKA (reference sequence). The CDR3 loop reads CSARGTYTGELFF. CDR3 DNA: TGCAGTGCTAGGGGGACTTACACCGGGGAGCTGTTTTTT.

This clonotype was counted many times. DNA for the CDR3: TGCGCCAGCAGCTTGGTTAATAATGAGCAGTTCTTC. It translates to CASSLVNNEQFF. V gene TRBV5-1 combines with J gene TRBJ2-1, with unresolved D. V was pared by 0 bases and J by 7 bases, with 5 bases between. This CDR3 comprises 12 residues. Germline assignment: CDR1 SGHRS and CDR2 YFSETQ. The whole variable domain, remainder taken from reference TRBV5-1 and TRBJ2-1, is KAGVTQTPRYLIKTRGQQVTLSCSPISGHRSVSWYQQTPGQGLQFLFEYFSETQRNKGNFPGRFSGRQFSNSRSEMNVSTLELGDSALYLCASSLVNNEQFFGPGTRLTVL.

This clonotype was found many times. The chain uses TRBV20-1 and TRBJ2-7; possibly TRBD1 or TRBD2 for D (5 bases each). Germline assignment: CDR1 DFQATT and CDR2 SNEGSKA (reference sequence). The ends were cut back, 0 bases at V and 0 bases at J, with 18 bases in the middle. The CDR3 runs to 17 residues. CDR3 amino acids: CSARDSFTPGASYEQYF. The DNA for the CDR3 is TGCAGTGCTAGAGATTCATTCACCCCCGGGGCCTCCTACGAGCAGTACTTC.